A selection of T cell receptor beta chains follows, all from one sample in a study of blood T cell repertoires in COVID-19. Data came from immunoSEQ multiplex PCR; TCRdb stores just in-frame clones and leaves some out. The table shows 250,000 to 350,000 clones, with around nine tenths occurring only once. Sequencing was carried out using peripheral blood. The origin of the receptors is a woman aged 40-49 years who had recovered from COVID-19. Each CDR3 is given with its conserved first and last residue. The D gene is left open where the match is weak. Clone size is stated in some rows and not others, as once, few, many or a class when expanded.

D gene: TRBD2
CDR3 length: 15
clone size: -
V gene: TRBV5-1
J gene: TRBJ2-3
CDR3 protein: CASSFGGSGTDTQYF
CDR3 DNA: TGCGCCAGCAGCTTTGGCGGGAGCGGAACAGATACGCAGTATTTT

D gene: -
CDR3 length: 18
clone size: once
V gene: TRBV27
J gene: TRBJ1-1
CDR3 protein: CASSPDHTGGSMNTEAFF
CDR3 DNA: TGTGCCAGCAGCCCCGACCATACGGGGGGGTCCATGAACACTGAAGCTTTCTTT

D gene: -
CDR3 length: 14
clone size: few
V gene: TRBV11-2
J gene: TRBJ2-7
CDR3 protein: CASSGPRGPYEQYF
CDR3 DNA: TGTGCCAGCAGCGGCCCCAGGGGTCCCTACGAGCAGTACTTC

D gene: -
CDR3 length: 15
clone size: few
V gene: TRBV5-1
J gene: TRBJ1-4
CDR3 protein: CASSLPTGTDEKLFF
CDR3 DNA: TGCGCCAGCAGCCTGCCGACAGGCACGGATGAAAAACTGTTTTTT

D gene: -
CDR3 length: 16
clone size: -
V gene: TRBV24-1
J gene: TRBJ1-2
CDR3 protein: CATSDHGGTGNYGYTF
CDR3 DNA: TGTGCCACCAGTGATCACGGGGGGACGGGTAACTATGGCTACACCTTC

D gene: -
CDR3 length: 12
clone size: -
V gene: TRBV11-2
J gene: TRBJ2-1
CDR3 protein: CASSLRGSEQFF
CDR3 DNA: TGTGCCAGCAGCTTGAGAGGGAGCGAGCAGTTCTTC

D gene: -
CDR3 length: 15
clone size: -
V gene: TRBV7-2
J gene: TRBJ2-7
CDR3 protein: CASSLVLGLTYEQYF
CDR3 DNA: TGTGCCAGCAGCTTAGTACTAGGGTTGACCTACGAGCAGTACTTC

D gene: TRBD1
CDR3 length: 15
clone size: -
V gene: TRBV6-6
J gene: TRBJ1-4
CDR3 protein: CASSHLTGLHEKLFF
CDR3 DNA: TGTGCCAGCAGTCACCTGACAGGGCTTCATGAAAAACTGTTTTTT

D gene: -
CDR3 length: 16
clone size: -
V gene: TRBV2
J gene: TRBJ2-2
CDR3 protein: CASSELAGFGTGELFF
CDR3 DNA: TGTGCCAGCAGTGAATTGGCGGGGTTCGGCACCGGGGAGCTGTTTTTT

D gene: -
CDR3 length: 14
clone size: -
V gene: TRBV19
J gene: TRBJ2-1
CDR3 protein: CASSLAGLWNEQFF
CDR3 DNA: TGTGCCAGTAGTCTCGCGGGCCTGTGGAATGAGCAGTTCTTC

D gene: TRBD1
CDR3 length: 15
clone size: -
V gene: TRBV2
J gene: TRBJ2-7
CDR3 protein: CASSASGTGPYEQYF
CDR3 DNA: TGTGCCAGCAGCGCTTCCGGGACAGGGCCTTACGAGCAGTACTTC

D gene: -
CDR3 length: 15
clone size: -
V gene: TRBV10-2
J gene: TRBJ2-7
CDR3 protein: CASSDEQGGLYEQYF
CDR3 DNA: TGCGCCAGCAGTGATGAGCAGGGGGGACTCTACGAGCAGTACTTC

D gene: -
CDR3 length: 15
clone size: -
V gene: TRBV5-6
J gene: TRBJ1-3
CDR3 protein: CASSLLQGTGNTIYF
CDR3 DNA: TGTGCCAGCAGCTTATTACAGGGAACTGGAAACACCATATATTTT

D gene: -
CDR3 length: 15
clone size: once
V gene: TRBV14
J gene: TRBJ1-1
CDR3 protein: CASSPWTEKNTEAFF
CDR3 DNA: TGTGCCAGCAGCCCGTGGACAGAAAAGAACACTGAAGCTTTCTTT

D gene: TRBD2
CDR3 length: 16
clone size: -
V gene: TRBV5-1
J gene: TRBJ2-3
CDR3 protein: CASSLGSGRPTDTQYF
CDR3 DNA: TGCGCCAGCAGCTTGGGTAGCGGGAGGCCCACAGATACGCAGTATTTT

D gene: -
CDR3 length: 12
clone size: once
V gene: TRBV2
J gene: TRBJ1-6
CDR3 protein: CASRQDNSPLHF
CDR3 DNA: TGTGCCAGCAGGCAGGATAATTCACCCCTCCACTTT

D gene: -
CDR3 length: 16
clone size: -
V gene: TRBV19
J gene: TRBJ2-3
CDR3 protein: CASRTTTAALTDTQYF
CDR3 DNA: TGTGCCAGTAGGACTACGACGGCAGCCCTCACAGATACGCAGTATTTT

D gene: -
CDR3 length: 14
clone size: -
V gene: TRBV6-1
J gene: TRBJ2-7
CDR3 protein: CASSDSLSSYEQYF
CDR3 DNA: TGTGCCAGCAGTGATTCACTGAGCTCCTACGAGCAGTACTTC

D gene: -
CDR3 length: 13
clone size: once
V gene: TRBV2
J gene: TRBJ1-2
CDR3 protein: CASSVSQSYGYTF
CDR3 DNA: TGTGCCAGCAGTGTCAGTCAATCCTATGGCTACACCTTC

D gene: TRBD2
CDR3 length: 15
clone size: -
V gene: TRBV2
J gene: TRBJ2-3
CDR3 protein: CASSETSGSVDTQYF
CDR3 DNA: TGTGCCAGCAGTGAGACTAGCGGGAGCGTAGATACGCAGTATTTT

D gene: -
CDR3 length: 14
clone size: -
V gene: TRBV7-2
J gene: TRBJ2-5
CDR3 protein: CASSPLATQETQYF
CDR3 DNA: TGTGCCAGCAGCCCCCTAGCGACCCAAGAGACCCAGTACTTC

D gene: -
CDR3 length: 18
clone size: -
V gene: TRBV27
J gene: TRBJ2-7
CDR3 protein: CASSRTGQRFEYSYEQYF
CDR3 DNA: TGTGCCAGCAGCCGCACAGGGCAGCGATTTGAGTACTCCTACGAGCAGTACTTC

D gene: TRBD1
CDR3 length: 16
clone size: -
V gene: TRBV5-1
J gene: TRBJ2-5
CDR3 protein: CASSLATDRAEETQYF
CDR3 DNA: TGCGCCAGCAGCTTGGCGACAGACAGGGCAGAAGAGACCCAGTACTTC

D gene: TRBD2
CDR3 length: 15
clone size: -
V gene: TRBV24-1
J gene: TRBJ2-3
CDR3 protein: CATSDLQTSGDTQYF
CDR3 DNA: TGTGCCACCAGTGATTTGCAGACTAGCGGGGATACGCAGTATTTT

D gene: -
CDR3 length: 14
clone size: -
V gene: TRBV7-8
J gene: TRBJ1-3
CDR3 protein: CASSTFGGGGTIYF
CDR3 DNA: TGTGCCAGCAGCACATTCGGCGGGGGGGGCACCATATATTTT

D gene: TRBD1
CDR3 length: 15
clone size: -
V gene: TRBV27
J gene: TRBJ1-1
CDR3 protein: CASRGQFAMNTEAFF
CDR3 DNA: TGTGCCAGCAGGGGACAGTTTGCCATGAACACTGAAGCTTTCTTT

D gene: TRBD2
CDR3 length: 17
clone size: -
V gene: TRBV6-4
J gene: TRBJ2-1
CDR3 protein: CASSDSIVSGTGNEQFF
CDR3 DNA: TGTGCCAGCAGTGACTCAATCGTTAGCGGGACCGGGAATGAGCAGTTCTTC

D gene: TRBD1
CDR3 length: 13
clone size: -
V gene: TRBV2
J gene: TRBJ2-7
CDR3 protein: CASKGEGAQGQYF
CDR3 DNA: TGTGCCAGCAAGGGAGAGGGGGCGCAGGGGCAGTACTTC

D gene: TRBD2
CDR3 length: 16
clone size: -
V gene: TRBV5-6
J gene: TRBJ2-1
CDR3 protein: CASSSALASTYNEQFF
CDR3 DNA: TGTGCCAGCAGCTCGGCACTAGCGTCTACCTACAATGAGCAGTTCTTC

D gene: -
CDR3 length: 14
clone size: -
V gene: TRBV5-5
J gene: TRBJ2-1
CDR3 protein: CASSLGLVNNEQFF
CDR3 DNA: TGTGCCAGCAGCTTGGGACTAGTCAACAATGAGCAGTTCTTC

D gene: TRBD2
CDR3 length: 16
clone size: -
V gene: TRBV7-3
J gene: TRBJ2-3
CDR3 protein: CASSSGLAAPADTQYF
CDR3 DNA: TGTGCCAGCAGCTCAGGACTAGCGGCACCCGCAGATACGCAGTATTTT

D gene: -
CDR3 length: 14
clone size: -
V gene: TRBV3-1/TRBV3-2
J gene: TRBJ2-7
CDR3 protein: CASSQGGIGYEQYF
CDR3 DNA: TGTGCCAGCAGCCAAGGCGGGATCGGGTACGAGCAGTACTTC

D gene: TRBD2
CDR3 length: 15
clone size: -
V gene: TRBV7-7
J gene: TRBJ2-7
CDR3 protein: CASTPLASSSYEQYF
CDR3 DNA: TGTGCCAGCACCCCACTAGCGTCAAGCTCCTACGAGCAGTACTTC

D gene: -
CDR3 length: 14
clone size: -
V gene: TRBV6-5
J gene: TRBJ2-4
CDR3 protein: CASSPTLTGNIQYF
CDR3 DNA: TGTGCCAGCAGTCCCACCCTGACGGGAAACATTCAGTACTTC

D gene: TRBD1
CDR3 length: 17
clone size: -
V gene: TRBV10-3
J gene: TRBJ2-7
CDR3 protein: CAISESGTGGSIYEQYF
CDR3 DNA: TGTGCCATCAGTGAGTCAGGGACAGGGGGCTCTATATACGAGCAGTACTTC

D gene: TRBD2
CDR3 length: 16
clone size: -
V gene: TRBV27
J gene: TRBJ2-3
CDR3 protein: CASSFAGGRVTDTQYF
CDR3 DNA: TGTGCCAGCAGTTTTGCGGGGGGTCGCGTCACAGATACGCAGTATTTT

D gene: -
CDR3 length: 16
clone size: -
V gene: TRBV5-1
J gene: TRBJ2-1
CDR3 protein: CASSLEGRVSYNEQFF
CDR3 DNA: TGCGCCAGCAGCTTGGAGGGCAGGGTCTCCTACAATGAGCAGTTCTTC

D gene: TRBD2
CDR3 length: 16
clone size: -
V gene: TRBV19
J gene: TRBJ2-1
CDR3 protein: CASSIDGAGAYNEQFF
CDR3 DNA: TGTGCCAGTAGTATAGATGGCGCGGGGGCCTACAATGAGCAGTTCTTC

D gene: TRBD1
CDR3 length: 16
clone size: many
V gene: TRBV19
J gene: TRBJ1-2
CDR3 protein: CASSTGTGTPPYGYTF
CDR3 DNA: TGTGCCAGTAGTACCGGGACAGGGACGCCTCCGTATGGCTACACCTTC

D gene: -
CDR3 length: 13
clone size: -
V gene: TRBV10-3
J gene: TRBJ1-2
CDR3 protein: CATSSDRSYGYTF
CDR3 DNA: TGTGCCACTAGCTCCGACAGGTCCTATGGCTACACCTTC

D gene: -
CDR3 length: 12
clone size: -
V gene: TRBV12-3/TRBV12-4
J gene: TRBJ1-2
CDR3 protein: CASGEAGYGYTF
CDR3 DNA: TGTGCCAGCGGAGAGGCCGGCTATGGCTACACCTTC

D gene: -
CDR3 length: 14
clone size: -
V gene: TRBV9
J gene: TRBJ1-5
CDR3 protein: CASSERPGAQPQHF
CDR3 DNA: TGTGCCAGCAGCGAACGACCAGGGGCCCAGCCCCAGCATTTT

D gene: -
CDR3 length: 12
clone size: -
V gene: TRBV12-3/TRBV12-4
J gene: TRBJ2-5
CDR3 protein: CASSPTAETQYF
CDR3 DNA: TGTGCCAGCAGTCCCACAGCTGAGACCCAGTACTTC

D gene: -
CDR3 length: 14
clone size: -
V gene: TRBV6-6
J gene: TRBJ2-5
CDR3 protein: CASSPGLPSETQYF
CDR3 DNA: TGTGCCAGCAGTCCTGGACTACCATCGGAGACCCAGTACTTC

D gene: TRBD1
CDR3 length: 13
clone size: -
V gene: TRBV29-1
J gene: TRBJ1-6
CDR3 protein: CSAGQDTNSPLHF
CDR3 DNA: TGCAGCGCCGGACAGGATACTAATTCACCCCTCCACTTT

D gene: -
CDR3 length: 13
clone size: -
V gene: TRBV28
J gene: TRBJ2-7
CDR3 protein: CASSPGQRYEQYF
CDR3 DNA: TGTGCCAGCAGCCCAGGACAGCGCTACGAGCAGTACTTC

D gene: TRBD1
CDR3 length: 14
clone size: -
V gene: TRBV5-1
J gene: TRBJ2-1
CDR3 protein: CASSPGQGGSEQFF
CDR3 DNA: TGCGCCAGCAGCCCGGGACAGGGTGGTAGTGAGCAGTTCTTC

D gene: TRBD2
CDR3 length: 15
clone size: -
V gene: TRBV4-1
J gene: TRBJ2-7
CDR3 protein: CASSHRTSGSYEQYF
CDR3 DNA: TGCGCCAGCAGCCACAGGACTAGCGGAAGCTACGAGCAGTACTTC

D gene: TRBD1
CDR3 length: 13
clone size: once
V gene: TRBV11-2
J gene: TRBJ2-5
CDR3 protein: CASSPGTEETQYF
CDR3 DNA: TGTGCCAGCAGCCCCGGGACAGAAGAGACCCAGTACTTC

D gene: TRBD2
CDR3 length: 14
clone size: -
V gene: TRBV20-1
J gene: TRBJ2-1
CDR3 protein: CSASWASGGNEQFF
CDR3 DNA: TGCAGTGCTAGTTGGGCTAGCGGTGGGAATGAGCAGTTCTTC

D gene: -
CDR3 length: 15
clone size: -
V gene: TRBV12-5
J gene: TRBJ2-2
CDR3 protein: CASGLTTLGTGELFF
CDR3 DNA: TGTGCTAGTGGTTTGACTACCCTTGGCACCGGGGAGCTGTTTTTT

D gene: TRBD2
CDR3 length: 14
clone size: -
V gene: TRBV7-3
J gene: TRBJ2-1
CDR3 protein: CASSLRGTSSEQFF
CDR3 DNA: TGTGCCAGCAGCTTAAGAGGGACTAGCAGTGAGCAGTTCTTC

D gene: -
CDR3 length: 15
clone size: -
V gene: TRBV28
J gene: TRBJ2-7
CDR3 protein: CASSFHGNRAYEQYF
CDR3 DNA: TGTGCCAGCAGTTTCCACGGGAACAGGGCCTACGAGCAGTACTTC

D gene: TRBD1
CDR3 length: 16
clone size: -
V gene: TRBV5-1
J gene: TRBJ2-2
CDR3 protein: CASSASQDRGTGELFF
CDR3 DNA: TGCGCCAGCAGCGCGTCCCAGGACAGGGGGACCGGGGAGCTGTTTTTT